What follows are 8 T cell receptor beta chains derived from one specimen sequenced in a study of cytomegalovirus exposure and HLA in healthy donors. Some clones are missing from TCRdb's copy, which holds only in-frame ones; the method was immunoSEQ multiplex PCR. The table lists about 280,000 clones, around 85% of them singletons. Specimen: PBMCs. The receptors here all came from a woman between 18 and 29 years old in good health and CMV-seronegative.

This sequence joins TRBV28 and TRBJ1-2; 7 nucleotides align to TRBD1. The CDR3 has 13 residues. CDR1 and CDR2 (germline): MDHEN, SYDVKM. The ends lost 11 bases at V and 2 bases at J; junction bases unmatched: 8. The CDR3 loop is CAGSTGRNYGYTF. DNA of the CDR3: TGTGCCGGATCGACAGGGAGAAACTATGGCTACACCTTC.

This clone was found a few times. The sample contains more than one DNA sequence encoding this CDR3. As DNA, the CDR3 is TGTGCCAGCTCACCAGGGACAGGGGGATATGGCTACACCTTC. This codes for CASSPGTGGYGYTF. The gene calls are TRBV18 and TRBJ1-2, with 11 bases that match TRBD1. V lost 2 bases and J lost 5; bases outside the gene matches: 1. This CDR3 comprises 14 residues. Per the germline V gene, CDR1 is KGHSH and CDR2 is LQKENI.

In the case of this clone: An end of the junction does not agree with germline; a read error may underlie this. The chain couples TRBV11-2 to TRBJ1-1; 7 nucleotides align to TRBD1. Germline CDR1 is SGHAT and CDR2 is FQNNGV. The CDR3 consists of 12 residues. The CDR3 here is CASSLDRDSKVF. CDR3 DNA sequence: TGTGCCAGCAGCTTAGATCGGGACAGCAAGGTCTTT.

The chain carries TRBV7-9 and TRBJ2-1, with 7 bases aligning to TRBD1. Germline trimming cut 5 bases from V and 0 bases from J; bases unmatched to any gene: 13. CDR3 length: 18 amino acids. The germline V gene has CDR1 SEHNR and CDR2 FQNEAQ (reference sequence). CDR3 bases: TGTGCCAGCAGCCCGCCGACAGGGCCGACCTTCTCCTACAATGAGCAGTTCTTC. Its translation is CASSPPTGPTFSYNEQFF.

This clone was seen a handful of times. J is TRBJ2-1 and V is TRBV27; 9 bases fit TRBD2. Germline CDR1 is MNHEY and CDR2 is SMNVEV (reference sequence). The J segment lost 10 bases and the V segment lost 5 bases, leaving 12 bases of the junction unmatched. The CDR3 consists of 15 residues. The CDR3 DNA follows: TGTGCCAGCAGTCAGGCGGGAGGGATCTCATGGGAGCAGTTCTTC. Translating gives CASSQAGGISWEQFF.

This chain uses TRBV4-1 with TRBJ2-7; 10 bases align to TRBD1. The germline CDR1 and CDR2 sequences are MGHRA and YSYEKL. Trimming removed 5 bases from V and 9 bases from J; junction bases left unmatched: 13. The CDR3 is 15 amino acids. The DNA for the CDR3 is TGCGCCAGCAGCTTCTTTTGGACAGGGGGAACGGTGCAGTACTTC. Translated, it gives CASSFFWTGGTVQYF.

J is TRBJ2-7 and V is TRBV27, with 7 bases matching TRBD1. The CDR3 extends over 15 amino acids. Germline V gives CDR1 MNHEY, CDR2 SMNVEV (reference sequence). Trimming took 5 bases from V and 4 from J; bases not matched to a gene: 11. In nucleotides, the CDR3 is TGTGCCAGCAGTATCTCCCAGACAGGGTCTTACGAGCAGTACTTC. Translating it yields CASSISQTGSYEQYF.

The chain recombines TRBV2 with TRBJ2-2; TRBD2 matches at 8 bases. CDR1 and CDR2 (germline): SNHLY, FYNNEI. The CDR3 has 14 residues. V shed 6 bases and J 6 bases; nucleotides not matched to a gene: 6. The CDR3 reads CASRGLVVAGELFF. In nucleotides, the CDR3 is TGTGCCAGCAGGGGACTAGTAGTCGCCGGGGAGCTGTTTTTT.